These 14 T cell receptor beta chains share one sample of origin, sequenced in a study of T cells in Graves' hyperthyroidism and ophthalmopathy. Amplification yielded TCR beta CDR3 regions, with RNA transcripts as the source. Initially, a first-round RT-PCR of the TCR CDR3 employed the HTBI primer set. TCRdb reprocessed the multiplex PCR reads with MiXCR, giving one entry per CDR3 protein. The table lists approximately 300,000 distinct CDR3 sequences, more than 15% of them singletons. The specimen sequenced was blood. These receptors were obtained from a woman aged 55-70 years with Graves' ophthalmopathy.

Many counts were recorded for this clonotype. The chain is built from TRBV28 and TRBJ2-5; TRBD2 agrees at 8 bases. The CDR3 length is 18 residues. Per germline, CDR1 MDHEN and CDR2 SYDVKM. V dropped 2 bases and J dropped 4; count of bases not matched to a gene: 15. CDR3 bases: TGTGCCAGCAGTTTAAGGGTGGCTGGTAGCGGGAAGGGAGAGACCCAGTACTTC. This encodes CASSLRVAGSGKGETQYF.

This sequence joins TRBV3-1 and TRBJ1-5, with a weak D call TRBD1 (5 bases). Germline-derived CDR1 and CDR2 are LGHDT and YNNKEL (reference sequence). With 2 bases removed from V and 11 bases from J, the gap between germline ends came to 10 bases. CDR3 length: 12 amino acids. CDR3 DNA: TGTGCCAGCAGCCAAACTGGGGGTGCCCAGCATTTT. Encoded protein: CASSQTGGAQHF.

This clonotype was counted at least ten times. J is TRBJ1-5 and V is TRBV20-1; 7 positions agree with TRBD1. J gave up 0 bases and V 7 bases, and 9 bases lay outside the gene matches. CDR1 and CDR2 (germline): DFQATT, SNEGSKA (reference sequence). The CDR3 loop spans 15 amino acids. CDR3: CSGEDRRHSNQPQHF. The CDR3 DNA sequence: TGCAGTGGGGAGGACAGGCGCCATAGCAATCAGCCCCAGCATTTT.

V and J are TRBV28 and TRBJ2-7; 9 nucleotides line up with TRBD2. Germline V gene sequence: CDR1 MDHEN, CDR2 SYDVKM. The CDR3 length is 16 residues. Unmatched junction bases numbered 7, after V lost 2 bases and J lost 2 bases. The CDR3 region is CASSLRGASGAYEQYF. The CDR3 DNA follows: TGTGCCAGCAGTTTAAGGGGGGCTAGCGGGGCCTACGAGCAGTACTTC.

The V gene is TRBV19, the J gene TRBJ2-6, with a tentative D call TRBD1 (5 bases). This CDR3 has 16 residues. V lost 1 base and J lost 4, with 11 bases in between. CDR1 is LNHDA and CDR2 is SQIVND in the germline V gene (reference sequence). For the CDR3, the DNA is TGTGCCAGTAGTATAGGGGGCGGAACCGGGGCCAACGTCCTGACTTTC. Protein sequence: CASSIGGGTGANVLTF.

This clonotype came up many times. The J gene is TRBJ2-1, the V gene TRBV28; D tentatively fits TRBD1 or TRBD2 (6 bases each). The germline gives CDR1 MDHEN, CDR2 SYDVKM. The V gene lost 2 bases and the J gene lost 7 bases, with 15 bases spanning the gap. The CDR3 totals 15 residues. CDR3 region: CASSLRGTRGNEQFF. The CDR3 nucleotides are TGTGCCAGCAGTTTAAGGGGGACTCGCGGTAATGAGCAGTTCTTC.

This clonotype was detected ten times or more. V and J are TRBV14 and TRBJ2-1; TRBD2 aligns across 7 bases. V was pared by 4 bases and J by 7 bases, with 7 bases of the junction left unmatched. Germline CDR1 SGHDN, CDR2 FVKESK. The CDR3 has 14 amino acids. CDR3 coding DNA: TGTGCCAGCAGCCCAATAGCGGGCCGGAATGAGCAGTTCTTC. As protein: CASSPIAGRNEQFF. Full variable domain (rest looked up from reference TRBV14 and TRBJ2-1): EAGVTQFPSHSVIEKGQTVTLRCDPISGHDNLYWYRRVMGKEIKFLLHFVKESKQDESGMPNNRFLAERTGGTYSTLKVQPAELEDSGVYFCASSPIAGRNEQFFGPGTRLTVL.

This clonotype has a count of ten or more. The chain carries TRBV12-5 and TRBJ2-7, with 7 bases identical to TRBD1. After removal of 7 bases from V and 6 bases from J, the junction contained 9 bases not matched to a gene. This CDR3 has 13 residues. In germline, CDR1 is LGHNT, CDR2 FRNRAP. CDR3 in amino acids: CASVTGTASEQYF. The CDR3 bases are TGTGCTAGTGTCACCGGGACAGCCTCCGAGCAGTACTTC.

This clonotype was seen repeatedly, ten times or more. The chain has TRBV6-1 and TRBJ2-7; D perhaps matches TRBD2 (6 bases). Trimming stripped 1 base from V and 5 bases from J, with 15 bases between. Germline V gives CDR1 MNHNS, CDR2 SASEGT. The CDR3 is 15 residues long. CDR3 sequence: CASSEGGRTFDEQYF. CDR3 sequence (DNA): TGTGCCAGCAGTGAAGGAGGGAGGACTTTCGACGAGCAGTACTTC.

This chain uses TRBV7-6 with TRBJ2-7; D possibly corresponds to TRBD1 (6 bases). Trimming pared 3 bases from V and 1 base from J, leaving 22 bases between. The CDR3 consists of 18 residues. Germline V gene data show CDR1 as SGHVS and CDR2 as FNYEAQ. CDR3 in amino acids: CASSFGRPGTSKSYEQYF. For the CDR3, the DNA is TGTGCCAGCAGCTTTGGAAGGCCGGGGACAAGCAAATCCTACGAGCAGTACTTC.

This clonotype was observed a handful of times. The V and J genes are TRBV6-1 and TRBJ2-3, with D possibly being TRBD1 (5 bases). V dropped 5 bases and J dropped 2 bases, with 11 bases sitting between them. Germline V gives CDR1 MNHNS, CDR2 SASEGT. The CDR3 spans 14 residues. CDR3 protein: CASSLGADTDTQYF. Written as DNA, the CDR3 is TGTGCCAGCAGTTTAGGGGCGGACACAGATACGCAGTATTTT.

Details on this clonotype: This may be a read error: a much more frequent sequence differs by one nucleotide. The genes are TRBV18 and TRBJ1-5; D not resolved. The CDR3 is 13 amino acids. Per germline, CDR1 KGHSH and CDR2 LQKENI. The CDR3 is CASSETFNQLQHF. CDR3 DNA: TGTGCCAGCTCAGAGACGTTCAATCAGCTCCAGCATTTT.

This clonotype was observed a handful of times. The genes are TRBV4-2 and TRBJ2-7, with D uncertain. V was cut by 0 bases and J by 5 bases, with 11 bases left in between. The CDR3 runs 14 residues. Germline V gives CDR1 LGHNA, CDR2 YNFKEQ. This CDR3 is CASSQDRQTHEQYF. Written as DNA, the CDR3 is TGTGCCAGCAGCCAAGATCGCCAAACTCACGAGCAGTACTTC.

This clonotype was seen many times. The rearrangement uses TRBV7-9 and TRBJ2-3, with D tentatively TRBD1 (6 bases). The CDR3 is 15 amino acids. Per germline, CDR1 SEHNR and CDR2 FQNEAQ (reference sequence). The V gene lost 3 bases and the J gene lost 3 bases, with 13 bases spanning the gap. The CDR3: CASSFLGGYTDTQYF. DNA of the CDR3: TGTGCCAGCAGCTTCCTAGGGGGTTATACAGATACGCAGTATTTT.